This T cell receptor (beta chain) was sequenced during a study of cytomegalovirus exposure and HLA in healthy donors. Study-level points and caveats: Data from an earlier analysis indicated that most TCR beta V segments were productive either about 87% or about 30% of the time.

The primer mix had 60 Vbeta and 13 Jbeta primers. Repertoires were generated with immunoSEQ multiplex PCR, while TCRdb's copy carries only in-frame clones and drops some. Counted here are 120,000 or so clones, roughly 78% occurring once; the ten biggest clones make up approximately 10%. The ends lost 1 base at V and 8 bases at J; junction bases unmatched: 9. This CDR3 contains 17 residues. In germline, CDR1 is MGHRA, CDR2 YSYEKL. This clone turned up a few times. Its antigen is still unknown. Specimen: PBMCs. This clonotype was obtained from a man aged 25 to 45 in good health and CMV-seropositive. The gene calls are TRBV4-1 and TRBJ2-1; 12 bases align to TRBD2. CDR3 region: CASSQGISTSGSDEQFF. CDR3 coding DNA: TGCGCCAGCAGCCAAGGGATATCGACTAGCGGGAGTGATGAGCAGTTCTTC.